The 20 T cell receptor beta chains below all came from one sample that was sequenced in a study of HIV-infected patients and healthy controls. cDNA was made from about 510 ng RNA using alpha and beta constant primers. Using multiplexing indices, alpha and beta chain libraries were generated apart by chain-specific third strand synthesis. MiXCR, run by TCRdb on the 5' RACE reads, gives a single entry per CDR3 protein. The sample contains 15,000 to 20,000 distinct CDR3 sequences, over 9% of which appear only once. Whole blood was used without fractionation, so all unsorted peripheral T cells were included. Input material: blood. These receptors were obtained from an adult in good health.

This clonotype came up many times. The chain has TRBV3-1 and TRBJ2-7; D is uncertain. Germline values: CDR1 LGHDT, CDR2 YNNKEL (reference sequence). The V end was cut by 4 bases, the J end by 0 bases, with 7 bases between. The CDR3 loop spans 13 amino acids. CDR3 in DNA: TGTGCCAGCAGCCCGATGAGCTCCTACGAGCAGTACTTC. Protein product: CASSPMSSYEQYF.

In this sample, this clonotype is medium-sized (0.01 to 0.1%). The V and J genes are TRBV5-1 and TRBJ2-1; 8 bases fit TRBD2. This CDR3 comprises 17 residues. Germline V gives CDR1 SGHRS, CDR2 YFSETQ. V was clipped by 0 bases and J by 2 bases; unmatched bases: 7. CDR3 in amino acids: CASSLVPGRAAYNEQFF. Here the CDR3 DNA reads TGCGCCAGCAGCTTGGTACCCGGGAGGGCCGCCTACAATGAGCAGTTCTTC.

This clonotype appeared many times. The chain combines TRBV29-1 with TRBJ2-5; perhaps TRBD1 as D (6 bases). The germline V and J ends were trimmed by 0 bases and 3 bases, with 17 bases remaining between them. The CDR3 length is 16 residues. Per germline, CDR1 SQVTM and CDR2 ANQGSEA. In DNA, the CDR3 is TGCAGCGTTGAAGATCAAGGCAGGGGCCCAGAAGAGACCCAGTACTTC. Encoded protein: CSVEDQGRGPEETQYF. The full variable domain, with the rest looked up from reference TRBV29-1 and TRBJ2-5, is SAVISQKPSRDICQRGTSLTIQCQVDSQVTMMFWYRQQPGQSLTLIATANQGSEATYESGFVIDKFPISRPNLTFSTLTVSNMSPEDSSIYLCSVEDQGRGPEETQYFGPGTRLLVL.

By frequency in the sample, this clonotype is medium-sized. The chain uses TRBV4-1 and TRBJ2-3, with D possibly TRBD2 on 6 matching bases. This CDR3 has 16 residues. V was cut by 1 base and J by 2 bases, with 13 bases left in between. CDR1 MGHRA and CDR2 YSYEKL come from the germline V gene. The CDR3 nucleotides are TGCGCCAGCAGCCAAGGGGAGGACTACTACACAGATACGCAGTATTTT. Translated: CASSQGEDYYTDTQYF.

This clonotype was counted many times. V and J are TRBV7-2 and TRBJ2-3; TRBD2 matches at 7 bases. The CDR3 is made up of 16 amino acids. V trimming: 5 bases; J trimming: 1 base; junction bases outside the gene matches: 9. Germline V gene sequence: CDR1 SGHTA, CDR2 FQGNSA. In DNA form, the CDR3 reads TGTGCCAGCAGCCCAAGGGGCGGGAGAGGCACAGATACGCAGTATTTT. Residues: CASSPRGGRGTDTQYF.

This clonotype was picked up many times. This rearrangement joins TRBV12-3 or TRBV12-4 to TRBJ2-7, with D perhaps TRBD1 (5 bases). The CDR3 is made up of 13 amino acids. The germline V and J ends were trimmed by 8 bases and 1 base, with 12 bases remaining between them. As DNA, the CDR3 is TGTGCCAGCGCCCCCAGGGTTTCCTACGAGCAGTACTTC. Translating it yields CASAPRVSYEQYF.

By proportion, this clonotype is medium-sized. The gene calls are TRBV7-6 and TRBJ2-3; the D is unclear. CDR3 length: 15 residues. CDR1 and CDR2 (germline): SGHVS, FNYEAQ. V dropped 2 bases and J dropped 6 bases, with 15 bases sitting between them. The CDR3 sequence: CASSLNSGLADTQYF. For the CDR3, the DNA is TGTGCCAGCAGCTTAAATTCTGGTTTAGCTGATACGCAGTATTTT.

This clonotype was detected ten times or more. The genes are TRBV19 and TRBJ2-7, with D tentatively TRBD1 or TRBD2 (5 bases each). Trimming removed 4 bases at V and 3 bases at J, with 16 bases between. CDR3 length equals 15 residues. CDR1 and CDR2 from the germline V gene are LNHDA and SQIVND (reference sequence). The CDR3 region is CASSTPRDGNYEQYF. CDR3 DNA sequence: TGTGCCAGTAGTACCCCCCGGGACGGGAACTACGAGCAGTACTTC.

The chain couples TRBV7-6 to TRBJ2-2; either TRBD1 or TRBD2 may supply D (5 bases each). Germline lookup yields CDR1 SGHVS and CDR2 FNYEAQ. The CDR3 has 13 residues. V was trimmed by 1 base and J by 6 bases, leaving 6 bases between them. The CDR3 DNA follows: TGTGCCAGCAGCTTAGTGGGGGCCGGGGAGCTGTTTTTT. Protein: CASSLVGAGELFF.

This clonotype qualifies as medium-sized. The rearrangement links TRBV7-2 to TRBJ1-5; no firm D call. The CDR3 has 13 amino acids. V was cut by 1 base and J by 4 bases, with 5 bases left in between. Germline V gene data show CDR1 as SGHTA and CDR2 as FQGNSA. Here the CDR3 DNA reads TGTGCCAGCAGCTTAGGCCCTAATCAGCCCCAGCATTTT. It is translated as CASSLGPNQPQHF. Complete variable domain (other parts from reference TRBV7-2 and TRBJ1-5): GAGVSQSPSNKVTEKGKDVELRCDPISGHTALYWYRQSLGQGLEFLIYFQGNSAPDKSGLPSDRFSAERTGGSVSTLTIQRTQQEDSAVYLCASSLGPNQPQHFGDGTRLSIL.

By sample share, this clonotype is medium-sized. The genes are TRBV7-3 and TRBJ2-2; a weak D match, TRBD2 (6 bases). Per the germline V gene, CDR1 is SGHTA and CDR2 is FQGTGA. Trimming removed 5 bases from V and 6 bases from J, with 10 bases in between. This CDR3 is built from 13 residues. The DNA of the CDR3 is TGTGCCAGCAGCCTCCGGGAGTCCGGGGAGCTGTTTTTT. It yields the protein CASSLRESGELFF. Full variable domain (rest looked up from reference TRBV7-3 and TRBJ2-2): GAGVSQTPSNKVTEKGKYVELRCDPISGHTALYWYRQSLGQGPEFLIYFQGTGAADDSGLPNDRFFAVRPEGSVSTLKIQRTERGDSAVYLCASSLRESGELFFGEGSRLTVL.

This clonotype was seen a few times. The CDR3 reads CASSYQNSYEQYF. The DNA of the CDR3 is TGTGCCAGCAGTTACCAGAACTCCTACGAGCAGTACTTC. This rearrangement joins TRBV6-2 or TRBV6-3 to TRBJ2-7; D uncertain. Germline values: CDR1 MNHEY, CDR2 SVGEGT. The CDR3 is 13 residues long. Trimming left V 2 bases short and J 0 bases short, with 5 bases between.

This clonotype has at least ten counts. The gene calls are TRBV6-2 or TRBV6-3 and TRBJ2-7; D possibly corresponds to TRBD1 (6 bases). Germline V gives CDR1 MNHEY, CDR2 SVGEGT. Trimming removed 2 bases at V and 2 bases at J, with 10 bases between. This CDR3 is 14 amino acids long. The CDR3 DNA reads TGTGCCAGCAGTTACGGGGGCCAAGCCTACGAGCAGTACTTC. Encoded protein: CASSYGGQAYEQYF.

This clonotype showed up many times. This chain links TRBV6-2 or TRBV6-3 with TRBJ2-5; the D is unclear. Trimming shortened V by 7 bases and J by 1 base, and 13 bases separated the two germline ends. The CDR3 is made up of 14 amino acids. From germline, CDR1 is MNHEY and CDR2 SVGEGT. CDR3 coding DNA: TGTGCCAGCAAGACGCGACCCCCCCAAGAGACCCAGTACTTC. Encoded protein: CASKTRPPQETQYF.

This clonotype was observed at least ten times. The CDR3 DNA sequence: TGTGCCTGGAGTTTAAGCGATGAGCAGTTCTTC. The encoded protein is CAWSLSDEQFF. V usage is TRBV30 and J usage is TRBJ2-1; no clear D. Per germline, CDR1 GTSNPN and CDR2 SVGIG (reference sequence). This CDR3 spans 11 amino acids. V was trimmed by 2 bases and J by 8 bases, leaving 7 bases between them.

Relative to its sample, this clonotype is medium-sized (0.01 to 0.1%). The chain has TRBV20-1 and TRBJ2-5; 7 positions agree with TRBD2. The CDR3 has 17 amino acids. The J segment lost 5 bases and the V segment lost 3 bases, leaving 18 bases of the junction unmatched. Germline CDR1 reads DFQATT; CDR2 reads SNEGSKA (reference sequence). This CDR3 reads CSASGFSPREPLETQYF. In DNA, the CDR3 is TGCAGTGCTAGTGGATTCTCTCCGCGGGAGCCCCTGGAGACCCAGTACTTC.

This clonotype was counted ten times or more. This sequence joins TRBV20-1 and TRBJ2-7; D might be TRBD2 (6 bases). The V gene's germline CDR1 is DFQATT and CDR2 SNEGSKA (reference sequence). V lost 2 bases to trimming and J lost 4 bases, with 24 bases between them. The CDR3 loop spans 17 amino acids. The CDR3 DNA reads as TGCAGTGCTAGAAAAGATTGGATCACTAGCCGAATTTACGAGCAGTACTTC. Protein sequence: CSARKDWITSRIYEQYF.

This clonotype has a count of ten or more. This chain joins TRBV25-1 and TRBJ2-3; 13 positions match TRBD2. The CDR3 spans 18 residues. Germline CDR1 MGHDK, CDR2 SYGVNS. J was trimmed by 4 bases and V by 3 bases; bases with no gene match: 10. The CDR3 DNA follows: TGTGCCAGCAGTGATCATCGACTAGCGGGAGGCGGGGCAGATACGCAGTATTTT. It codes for CASSDHRLAGGGADTQYF.

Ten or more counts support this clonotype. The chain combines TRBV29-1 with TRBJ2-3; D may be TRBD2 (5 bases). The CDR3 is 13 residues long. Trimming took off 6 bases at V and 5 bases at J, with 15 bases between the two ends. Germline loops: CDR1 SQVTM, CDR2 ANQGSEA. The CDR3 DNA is TGCAGCGTAGAGTCCGGACTGGTAGATACGCAGTATTTT. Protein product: CSVESGLVDTQYF.

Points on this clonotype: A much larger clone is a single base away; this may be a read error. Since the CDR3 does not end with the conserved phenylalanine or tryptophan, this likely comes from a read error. The CDR3 DNA reads as TGTGCCAGCAGCTTAGTTGGCCCGGGACAGGGGCGGAATGAGCAGTTCCTC. Translating it yields CASSLVGPGQGRNEQFL. The rearrangement joins TRBV7-2 to TRBJ2-1; 10 positions match TRBD1. Per germline, CDR1 SGHTA and CDR2 FQGNSA. The CDR3 extends over 17 amino acids. Trimming at V came to 1 base and at J to 7 bases, leaving 10 bases not matched to a gene.